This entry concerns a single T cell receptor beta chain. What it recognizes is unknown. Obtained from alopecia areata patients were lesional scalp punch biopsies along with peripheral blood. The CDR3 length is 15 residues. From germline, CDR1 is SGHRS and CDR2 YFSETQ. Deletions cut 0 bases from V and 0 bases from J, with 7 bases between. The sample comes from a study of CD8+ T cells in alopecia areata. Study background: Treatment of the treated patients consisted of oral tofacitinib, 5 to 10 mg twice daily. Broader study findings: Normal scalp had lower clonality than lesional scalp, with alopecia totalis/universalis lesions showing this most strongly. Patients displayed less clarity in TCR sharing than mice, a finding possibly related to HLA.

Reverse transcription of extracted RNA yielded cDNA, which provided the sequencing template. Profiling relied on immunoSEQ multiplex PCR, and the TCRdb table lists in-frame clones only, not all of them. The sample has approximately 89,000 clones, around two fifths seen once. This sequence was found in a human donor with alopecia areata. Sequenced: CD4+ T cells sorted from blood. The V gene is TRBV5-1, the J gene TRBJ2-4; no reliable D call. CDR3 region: CASSLESLAKNIQYF. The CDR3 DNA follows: TGCGCCAGCAGCTTGGAATCCTTAGCCAAAAACATTCAGTACTTC.